One sample yielded the 22 T cell receptor beta chains listed below, sequenced in a study of cytomegalovirus exposure and HLA in healthy donors. Sequencing used immunoSEQ multiplex PCR; TCRdb keeps in-frame clones, though not all of them. Of approximately 140,000 clones listed, around 85% are singletons. Material: PBMCs. These receptor sequences come from a young man in good health and CMV-seronegative.

The rearrangement joins TRBV27 to TRBJ2-5, with D unresolved. V gave up 5 bases and J gave up 5 bases, with 12 bases separating them. The CDR3 sequence is 13 residues long. CDR1 MNHEY and CDR2 SMNVEV come from the germline V gene (reference sequence). DNA for the CDR3: TGTGCCAGCAGTCTCGGGTCCTCGGAGACCCAGTACTTC. Residues: CASSLGSSETQYF.

The V and J genes are TRBV19 and TRBJ1-1; 7 bases fit TRBD1. The V gene end was trimmed by 5 bases and the J gene end by 8 bases; junction bases not matched to a gene: 11. The CDR3 length is 14 residues. Germline V CDR1 and CDR2: LNHDA, SQIVND (reference sequence). CDR3 in amino acids: CASSARDSRSEAFF. The DNA for the CDR3 is TGTGCCAGTAGTGCCCGGGACAGCAGATCGGAAGCTTTCTTT.

This clone was recorded a few times. The chain carries TRBV10-3 and TRBJ1-2; D perhaps matches TRBD1 (5 bases). In germline, CDR1 is ENHRY, CDR2 SYGVKD. The CDR3 extends over 17 amino acids. V was clipped by 0 bases and J by 3 bases, with 17 bases between them. CDR3 DNA sequence: TGTGCCATCAGTGAGTCGCAGGGAAGGTCGACCCACTATGGCTACACCTTC. It yields the protein CAISESQGRSTHYGYTF.

This clone was observed a few times. V and J are TRBV14 and TRBJ1-2; 9 nucleotides align to TRBD1. V was clipped by 3 bases and J by 8 bases; unmatched bases: 7. The CDR3 spans 14 residues. CDR1 SGHDN and CDR2 FVKESK come from the germline V gene. The CDR3 nucleotides read TGTGCCAGCAGCCAGCCGGGACAGGGAGGGGGCTACACCTTC. This sequence encodes CASSQPGQGGGYTF.

The chain combines TRBV7-9 with TRBJ2-7; 7 bases line up with TRBD2. The V segment lost 0 bases and the J segment 1 base; nucleotides outside the gene matches: 0. Per the germline V gene, CDR1 is SEHNR and CDR2 is FQNEAQ (reference sequence). The CDR3 contains 14 residues. The CDR3 spells CASSLAGRSYEQYF. The DNA for the CDR3 is TGTGCCAGCAGCTTAGCCGGGAGGTCCTACGAGCAGTACTTC.

The rearrangement joins TRBV6-5 to TRBJ2-7; D might be TRBD2 (5 bases). Trimming took off 6 bases at V and 2 bases at J, with 17 bases between the two ends. The CDR3 is 15 amino acids. Per the germline V gene, CDR1 is MNHEY and CDR2 is SVGAGI. CDR3 sequence reads: CASSLLSRGAYEQYF. The CDR3 DNA reads as TGTGCCAGCAGCCTATTATCCCGGGGTGCCTACGAGCAGTACTTC.

The V gene is TRBV6-6, the J gene TRBJ2-5; D is perhaps TRBD1 (6 bases). The CDR3 has 16 residues. Per germline, CDR1 MNHNY and CDR2 SVGAGI (reference sequence). V was trimmed by 2 bases and J by 5 bases, leaving 18 bases between them. As DNA, the CDR3 is TGTGCCAGCAGTTACGTCCAGCAGGAGAGGGGGGAGACCCAGTACTTC. It yields the protein CASSYVQQERGETQYF.

The chain couples TRBV27 to TRBJ2-1; tentative D call: TRBD1 (5 bases). The CDR3 extends over 15 amino acids. Germline V lookup: CDR1 MNHEY, CDR2 SMNVEV (reference sequence). V gave up 2 bases and J gave up 4 bases, with 12 bases separating them. CDR3: CASSLGASRYNEQFF. For the CDR3, the DNA is TGTGCCAGCAGTTTAGGGGCCAGCCGTTACAATGAGCAGTTCTTC.

The chain joins TRBV5-4 to TRBJ1-2, with D tentatively TRBD1 (6 bases). The V and J ends lost 4 bases and 4 bases respectively, with 14 bases between them. CDR3 length: 14 residues. From germline, CDR1 is SGHNT and CDR2 YYREEE (reference sequence). The CDR3 reads CASSPGQTIYGYTF. The CDR3 nucleotides read TGTGCCAGCAGCCCAGGACAGACCATCTATGGCTACACCTTC. Looking up the rest from reference TRBV5-4 and TRBJ1-2 gives the full variable domain: ETGVTQSPTHLIKTRGQQVTLRCSSQSGHNTVSWYQQALGQGPQFIFQYYREEENGRGNFPPRFSGLQFPNYSSELNVNALELDDSALYLCASSPGQTIYGYTFGSGTRLTVV.

Only a few counts were recorded for this clone. This chain uses TRBV11-3 with TRBJ2-7; TRBD2 matches 9 bases. V was pared by 5 bases and J by 6 bases, with 5 bases of the junction left unmatched. The CDR3 spans 13 residues. The V gene's germline CDR1 is SGHNT and CDR2 YENEEA. The CDR3 DNA reads TGTGCCAGCAGCCTTTCTAGCGGGACCGAGCAGTACTTC. Amino acids: CASSLSSGTEQYF.

The V and J genes are TRBV2 and TRBJ1-4, with D possibly being TRBD1 (6 bases). With 8 bases removed from V and 5 bases from J, the gap between germline ends came to 12 bases. Germline CDR1 and CDR2: SNHLY and FYNNEI. The CDR3 is 13 residues long. The CDR3: CASRTQGNEKLFF. The CDR3 coding sequence is TGTGCCAGCCGGACCCAGGGGAATGAAAAACTGTTTTTT.

The chain has TRBV5-1 and TRBJ1-4; D uncertain. V lost 1 base and J 8 bases, leaving 15 bases between the germline ends. Germline V gives CDR1 SGHRS, CDR2 YFSETQ. CDR3 length: 15 amino acids. CDR3 sequence: CASSLIGGVGEKLFF. The CDR3, as DNA: TGCGCCAGCAGCTTGATCGGTGGAGTAGGAGAAAAACTGTTTTTT.

In its sample, this clone was seen once. The chain links TRBV6-5 to TRBJ2-1, with 7 bases matching TRBD1. V was pared by 6 bases and J by 7 bases, with 6 bases of the junction left unmatched. This CDR3 comprises 13 residues. Germline V CDR1 and CDR2: MNHEY, SVGAGI. The CDR3 DNA follows: TGTGCCAGCAGCCTTGACAGGGATAATGAGCAGTTCTTC. The encoded protein is CASSLDRDNEQFF.

V and J are TRBV5-4 and TRBJ1-1, with 11 bases that match TRBD1. V lost 4 bases and J lost 5; bases outside the gene matches: 7. The CDR3 totals 15 residues. Germline V gene sequence: CDR1 SGHNT, CDR2 YYREEE (reference sequence). The CDR3 sequence is CASSGRTGGFTEAFF. CDR3 sequence (DNA): TGTGCCAGCAGCGGGAGGACAGGGGGCTTTACTGAAGCTTTCTTT.

The CDR3 region has the DNA TGTGCCAGCAGTTACTCCGGGGATTTGCGAGGCTACACCTTC. It translates to CASSYSGDLRGYTF. This chain joins TRBV6-5 and TRBJ1-2; D call uncertain. V dropped 0 bases and J dropped 8 bases, with 13 bases sitting between them. Germline CDR1 is MNHEY and CDR2 is SVGAGI. This CDR3 contains 14 residues.

CDR3 protein: CASSGQIQETQYF. Here the CDR3 DNA reads TGTGCCAGCAGTGGACAGATCCAAGAGACCCAGTACTTC. The rearrangement links TRBV6-1 to TRBJ2-5, with D possibly matching TRBD1 (5 bases). V was shortened by 4 bases and J by 1 base, with 7 bases between the two germline ends. CDR1 and CDR2 from the germline V gene are MNHNS and SASEGT. The CDR3 covers 13 residues.

This chain uses TRBV5-1 with TRBJ1-1, with 9 bases identical to TRBD1. The length of the CDR3 is 14 residues. The germline V gene encodes CDR1 SGHRS and CDR2 YFSETQ. With 1 base clipped from V and 5 bases from J, the junction kept 3 bases outside the gene matches. In nucleotides, the CDR3 is TGCGCCAGCAGCTTGACAGGGGGCTTAACTGAAGCTTTCTTT. Translated: CASSLTGGLTEAFF. The complete variable domain, with remaining parts taken from reference TRBV5-1 and TRBJ1-1, reads KAGVTQTPRYLIKTRGQQVTLSCSPISGHRSVSWYQQTPGQGLQFLFEYFSETQRNKGNFPGRFSGRQFSNSRSEMNVSTLELGDSALYLCASSLTGGLTEAFFGQGTRLTVV.

This clone has only one observation. This sequence joins TRBV2 and TRBJ1-2; a weak D match, TRBD1 (6 bases). Germline V gene lookup returns CDR1 SNHLY and CDR2 FYNNEI. V dropped 6 bases and J dropped 4 bases, with 18 bases sitting between them. The CDR3 loop spans 15 amino acids. The CDR3: CASRGQDLRGYGYTF. The DNA of the CDR3 is TGTGCCAGCAGGGGCCAGGACCTCAGGGGCTATGGCTACACCTTC.

The chain recombines TRBV12-5 with TRBJ1-4; possibly TRBD1 for D (6 bases). Germline CDR1 and CDR2: LGHNT and FRNRAP. V was cut by 1 base and J by 6 bases, with 12 bases left in between. The CDR3 runs to 15 residues. CDR3 DNA sequence: TGTGCTAGTGGTTTGGCGGACAGTCGATATGAAAAACTGTTTTTT. Amino acid sequence: CASGLADSRYEKLFF.

V usage is TRBV11-2 and J usage is TRBJ1-2; D is undetermined. With 5 bases removed from V and 13 bases from J, the gap between germline ends came to 20 bases. Germline V gives CDR1 SGHAT, CDR2 FQNNGV. The length of the CDR3 is 13 residues. CDR3 sequence reads: CASSHGDPAVFTF. CDR3 sequence (DNA): TGTGCCAGCAGCCACGGCGACCCAGCGGTTTTCACCTTC.

The chain carries TRBV6-5 and TRBJ1-6; no firm D call. Germline V gene lookup returns CDR1 MNHEY and CDR2 SVGAGI. This CDR3 is 15 amino acids long. V lost 5 bases to trimming and J lost 6 bases, with 14 bases between them. As DNA, the CDR3 is TGTGCCAGCAGTCCTGGCGGGTGGGTTAATTCACCCCTCCACTTT. As protein: CASSPGGWVNSPLHF.

The chain joins TRBV27 to TRBJ2-7, with D perhaps TRBD2 (6 bases). Germline V gives CDR1 MNHEY, CDR2 SMNVEV (reference sequence). The CDR3 has 15 amino acids. V gave up 0 bases and J gave up 1 base, with 10 bases separating them. CDR3 in amino acids: CASSLSAGPSYEQYF. The DNA of the CDR3 is TGTGCCAGCAGTTTATCGGCGGGACCTTCCTACGAGCAGTACTTC.